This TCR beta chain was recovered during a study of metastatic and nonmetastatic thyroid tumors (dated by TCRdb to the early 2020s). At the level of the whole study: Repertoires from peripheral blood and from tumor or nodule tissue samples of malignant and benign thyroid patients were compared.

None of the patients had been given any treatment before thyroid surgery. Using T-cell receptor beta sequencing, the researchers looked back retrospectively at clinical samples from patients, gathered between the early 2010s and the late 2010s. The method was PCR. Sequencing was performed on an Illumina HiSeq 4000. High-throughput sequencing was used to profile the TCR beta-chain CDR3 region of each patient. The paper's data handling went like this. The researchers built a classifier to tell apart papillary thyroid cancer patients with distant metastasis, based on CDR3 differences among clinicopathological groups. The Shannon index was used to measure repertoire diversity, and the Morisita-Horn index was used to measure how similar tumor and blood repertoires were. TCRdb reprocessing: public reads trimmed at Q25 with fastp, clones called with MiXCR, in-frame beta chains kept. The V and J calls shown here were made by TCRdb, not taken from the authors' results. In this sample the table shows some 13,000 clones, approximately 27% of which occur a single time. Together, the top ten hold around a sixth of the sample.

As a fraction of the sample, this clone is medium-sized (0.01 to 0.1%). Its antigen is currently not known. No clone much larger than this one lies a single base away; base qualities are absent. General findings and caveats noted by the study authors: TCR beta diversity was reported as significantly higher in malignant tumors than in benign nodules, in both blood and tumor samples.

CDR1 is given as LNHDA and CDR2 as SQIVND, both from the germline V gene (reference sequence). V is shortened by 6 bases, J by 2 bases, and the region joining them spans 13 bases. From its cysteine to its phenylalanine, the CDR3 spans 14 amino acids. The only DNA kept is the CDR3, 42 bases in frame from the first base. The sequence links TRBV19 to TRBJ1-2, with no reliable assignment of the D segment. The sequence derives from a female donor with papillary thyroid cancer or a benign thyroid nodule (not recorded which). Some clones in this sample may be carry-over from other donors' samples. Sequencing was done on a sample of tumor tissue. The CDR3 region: CASSIRVLNYGYTF. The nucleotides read TGTGCCAGTAGCATCCGAGTCTTAAACTATGGCTACACCTTC.